Below are 21 T cell receptor beta chains sequenced from a single sample in a study of blood T cell repertoires in COVID-19. Profiling relied on immunoSEQ multiplex PCR, and the TCRdb table lists in-frame clones only, not all of them. The sample has some 270,000 clones, approximately 85% seen once. Sequencing was carried out using PBMCs or T cells enriched from blood (not recorded which). These receptors were taken from a woman aged 25 to 39 who had recovered from COVID-19.

This clone was observed a handful of times. The rearrangement joins TRBV6-5 to TRBJ2-2, with D unresolved. CDR3 length equals 13 residues. Trimming removed 5 bases at V and 7 bases at J, with 11 bases between. Germline loops: CDR1 MNHEY, CDR2 SVGAGI. The CDR3 region has the DNA TGTGCCAGCAGTCCTTCGTTTCGCGGGGAGCTGTTTTTT. Translated, it gives CASSPSFRGELFF.

The rearrangement links TRBV7-2 to TRBJ2-3, with D possibly TRBD2 on 5 matching bases. In germline, CDR1 is SGHTA, CDR2 FQGNSA. The length of the CDR3 is 15 residues. The ends were cut back, 6 bases at V and 1 base at J, with 14 bases in the middle. The CDR3 nucleotides read TGTGCCAGCAGTCTGACGGGGTTGGGCACAGATACGCAGTATTTT. Protein: CASSLTGLGTDTQYF.

The chain links TRBV5-1 to TRBJ1-2; 8 bases line up with TRBD1. Germline V gene data show CDR1 as SGHRS and CDR2 as YFSETQ. The J segment lost 2 bases and the V segment lost 0 bases, leaving 6 bases of the junction unmatched. The CDR3 consists of 16 residues. The CDR3 region has the DNA TGCGCCAGCAGCTTGGGGACAGGGCTGTTGAACTATGGCTACACCTTC. Amino acid sequence: CASSLGTGLLNYGYTF.

The chain carries TRBV2 and TRBJ1-5; 9 bases map to TRBD1. The CDR3 totals 15 residues. Trimming removed 3 bases from V and 6 bases from J; junction bases left unmatched: 6. Per germline, CDR1 SNHLY and CDR2 FYNNEI. In nucleotides, the CDR3 is TGTGCCAGCAGTGAGGACAGGGGTCGAGGTCAGCCCCAGCATTTT. Protein: CASSEDRGRGQPQHF. The entire variable domain, with the rest obtained from reference TRBV2 and TRBJ1-5, is as follows: EPEVTQTPSHQVTQMGQEVILRCVPISNHLYFYWYRQILGQKVEFLVSFYNNEISEKSEIFDDQFSVERPDGSNFTLKIRSTKLEDSAMYFCASSEDRGRGQPQHFGDGTRLSIL.

This sequence joins TRBV7-2 and TRBJ2-7, with 10 bases lining up with TRBD2. J gave up 2 bases and V 0 bases, and 7 bases lay outside the gene matches. CDR3 length: 17 residues. Per germline, CDR1 SGHTA and CDR2 FQGNSA. The CDR3: CASSLARGLAWTYEQYF. CDR3 coding DNA: TGTGCCAGCAGCTTAGCCCGGGGACTAGCGTGGACCTACGAGCAGTACTTC.

This chain joins TRBV11-2 and TRBJ2-7; possibly TRBD1 for D (6 bases). The germline V gene has CDR1 SGHAT and CDR2 FQNNGV. The CDR3 runs to 14 residues. The V gene lost 5 bases and the J gene lost 0 bases, with 11 bases spanning the gap. The CDR3 reads CASSQTGSSYEQYF. The CDR3 nucleotides are TGTGCCAGCAGCCAGACAGGTAGCTCCTACGAGCAGTACTTC.

The rearrangement links TRBV13 to TRBJ1-1; TRBD1 is a possible D gene (6 bases). This CDR3 has 13 residues. With 5 bases removed from V and 4 bases from J, the gap between germline ends came to 11 bases. Germline V gives CDR1 PRHDT, CDR2 FYEKMQ (reference sequence). The CDR3 region is CASSLVGATEAFF. CDR3 DNA: TGTGCCAGCAGCCTCGTGGGGGCCACTGAAGCTTTCTTT.

The V call is TRBV15, the J call TRBJ2-3; D perhaps matches TRBD2 (5 bases). The CDR3 is 14 residues long. The germline V gene has CDR1 LNHNV and CDR2 YYDKDF (reference sequence). The V end was cut by 7 bases, the J end by 0 bases, with 11 bases between. Here the CDR3 DNA reads TGTGCCACCAACGAGGGTTTCAGCACAGATACGCAGTATTTT. Translated, it gives CATNEGFSTDTQYF.

CDR3 amino acids: CASSPPQRAGSNQPQHF. The CDR3 region has the DNA TGTGCCAGCAGTCCCCCCCAGAGGGCTGGTAGCAATCAGCCCCAGCATTTT. The chain recombines TRBV28 with TRBJ1-5; D ambiguous. Germline V gene data show CDR1 as MDHEN and CDR2 as SYDVKM. V was pared by 5 bases and J by 0 bases, with 17 bases between. CDR3 length equals 17 residues.

The chain recombines TRBV6-5 with TRBJ1-6, with a tentative D call TRBD1 (5 bases). Germline CDR1 is MNHEY and CDR2 is SVGAGI. There are 15 residues in the CDR3. V shed 6 bases and J shed 7 bases, with 16 bases lying between them. The CDR3 spells CASRTGTSSNSPLHF. The CDR3 nucleotides read TGTGCCAGCAGGACCGGGACTTCGTCAAATTCACCCCTCCACTTT.

This sequence joins TRBV2 and TRBJ1-6, with D perhaps TRBD1 (6 bases). V was pared by 5 bases and J by 9 bases, with 11 bases between. Germline CDR1 is SNHLY and CDR2 is FYNNEI. CDR3 size: 13 residues. CDR3 nucleotide sequence: TGTGCCAGCAGTCTGAAAGGGGGTTCACCCCTCCACTTT. Translation gives CASSLKGGSPLHF.

The V call is TRBV2, the J call TRBJ1-1; D gene uncertain. In germline, CDR1 is SNHLY, CDR2 FYNNEI. This CDR3 is built from 11 residues. The germline V and J ends were trimmed by 11 bases and 11 bases, with 18 bases remaining between them. The DNA of the CDR3 is TGTGCCTCCGGGGTGGGCCGTTGGGCTTTCTTT. It encodes CASGVGRWAFF.

This sequence joins TRBV7-2 and TRBJ2-4; TRBD2 aligns across 8 bases. The CDR3 is made up of 17 amino acids. CDR1 and CDR2 from the germline V gene are SGHTA and FQGNSA. V trimming: 1 base; J trimming: 6 bases; junction bases outside the gene matches: 11. As DNA, the CDR3 is TGTGCCAGCAGCTTAGTTTCGGGGGTTGCGGGGGGAAACATTCAGTACTTC. Amino acid sequence: CASSLVSGVAGGNIQYF. Full variable domain (remainder filled in from reference TRBV7-2 and TRBJ2-4): GAGVSQSPSNKVTEKGKDVELRCDPISGHTALYWYRQSLGQGLEFLIYFQGNSAPDKSGLPSDRFSAERTGGSVSTLTIQRTQQEDSAVYLCASSLVSGVAGGNIQYFGAGTRLSVL.

Here the CDR3 DNA reads TGCGCCAGCAGTGAGGGACACTATACGAACACTGAAGCTTTCTTT. Translation gives CASSEGHYTNTEAFF. The genes are TRBV10-1 and TRBJ1-1; D is perhaps TRBD1 (5 bases). V was trimmed by 2 bases and J by 1 base, leaving 11 bases between them. The CDR3 covers 15 residues. Germline CDR1 is WNHNN and CDR2 is SYGVQD (reference sequence).

The chain carries TRBV7-9 and TRBJ2-5; perhaps TRBD1 as D (6 bases). Trimming left V 7 bases short and J 2 bases short, with 14 bases between. This CDR3 contains 14 residues. CDR1 and CDR2 (germline): SEHNR, FQNEAQ (reference sequence). The CDR3 coding sequence is TGTGCCAGCAACAGGGTCGGCGGTCAAGAGACCCAGTACTTC. Translated, it gives CASNRVGGQETQYF.

The V and J genes are TRBV18 and TRBJ2-6; D is unresolved. Trimming removed 6 bases at V and 4 bases at J, with 13 bases between. Germline V gene lookup returns CDR1 KGHSH and CDR2 LQKENI. The CDR3 sequence is 15 residues long. The CDR3 is CASSPSSRGANVLTF. CDR3 sequence (DNA): TGTGCCAGCTCTCCCTCGTCGCGCGGGGCCAACGTCCTGACTTTC.

This clone was detected once. V gene TRBV13 combines with J gene TRBJ2-7; 9 nucleotides match TRBD1. Germline V gives CDR1 PRHDT, CDR2 FYEKMQ (reference sequence). The CDR3 contains 15 residues. The junction had 7 bases not matched to a gene; V was cut back by 5 bases and J by 2 bases. The DNA for the CDR3 is TGTGCCAGCAGCCACCCCGGGACAGGGCCCTACGAGCAGTACTTC. As protein: CASSHPGTGPYEQYF.

This chain joins TRBV6-5 and TRBJ1-1, with D possibly being TRBD1 (5 bases). Germline CDR1 reads MNHEY; CDR2 reads SVGAGI. V was trimmed by 2 bases and J by 1 base, leaving 11 bases between them. This CDR3 contains 15 residues. CDR3 sequence (DNA): TGTGCCAGCAGTTACGGGGGGAGGGCGAACACTGAAGCTTTCTTT. Amino acid sequence: CASSYGGRANTEAFF.

This clone was seen just once. This chain joins TRBV27 and TRBJ1-2; TRBD1 matches at 9 bases. Germline V gene data show CDR1 as MNHEY and CDR2 as SMNVEV (reference sequence). The CDR3 runs 17 residues. The junction had 15 bases not matched to a gene; V was cut back by 2 bases and J by 8 bases. The CDR3 region is CASSLRGTGNHLGGYTF. The DNA of the CDR3 is TGTGCCAGCAGTTTACGGGGGACAGGGAATCATTTGGGCGGCTACACCTTC.

This chain uses TRBV9 with TRBJ1-2; D is perhaps TRBD1 (5 bases). The CDR3 has 15 residues. Germline CDR1 reads SGDLS; CDR2 reads YYNGEE. V was trimmed by 0 bases and J by 2 bases, leaving 11 bases between them. For the CDR3, the DNA is TGTGCCAGCAGCGTAGGCGGGGGGAAGAACTATGGCTACACCTTC. This codes for CASSVGGGKNYGYTF.

The chain links TRBV11-2 to TRBJ1-4; weak D call: TRBD1 (5 bases). Trimming removed 0 bases from V and 6 bases from J, with 14 bases in between. Germline V CDR1 and CDR2: SGHAT, FQNNGV. This CDR3 spans 16 amino acids. CDR3 nucleotide sequence: TGTGCCAGCAGCTTAGATCGGGCCAGGGCGCATGAAAAACTGTTTTTT. This gives the protein CASSLDRARAHEKLFF.